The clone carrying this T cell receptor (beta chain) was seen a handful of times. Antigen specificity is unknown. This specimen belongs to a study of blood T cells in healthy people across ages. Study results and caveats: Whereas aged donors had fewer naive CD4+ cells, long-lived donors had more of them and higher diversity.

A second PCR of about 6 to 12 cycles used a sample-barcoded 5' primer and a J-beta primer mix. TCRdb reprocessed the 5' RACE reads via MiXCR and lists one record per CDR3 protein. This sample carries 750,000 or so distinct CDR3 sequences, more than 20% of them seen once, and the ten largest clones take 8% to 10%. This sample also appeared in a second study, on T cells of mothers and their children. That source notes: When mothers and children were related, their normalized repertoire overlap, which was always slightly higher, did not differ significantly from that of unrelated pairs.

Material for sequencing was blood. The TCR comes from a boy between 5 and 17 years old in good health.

The CDR3 region is CASSYSAGAGVETQYF. The CDR3 region has the DNA TGTGCCAGCAGTTACTCGGCAGGGGCGGGAGTAGAGACCCAGTACTTC. The chain links TRBV6-2 or TRBV6-3 to TRBJ2-5; weak D call: TRBD2 (7 bases). This CDR3 is built from 16 residues. Germline CDR1 MNHEY, CDR2 SVGEGT. Trimming shortened V by 0 bases and J by 4 bases, and 15 bases separated the two germline ends.